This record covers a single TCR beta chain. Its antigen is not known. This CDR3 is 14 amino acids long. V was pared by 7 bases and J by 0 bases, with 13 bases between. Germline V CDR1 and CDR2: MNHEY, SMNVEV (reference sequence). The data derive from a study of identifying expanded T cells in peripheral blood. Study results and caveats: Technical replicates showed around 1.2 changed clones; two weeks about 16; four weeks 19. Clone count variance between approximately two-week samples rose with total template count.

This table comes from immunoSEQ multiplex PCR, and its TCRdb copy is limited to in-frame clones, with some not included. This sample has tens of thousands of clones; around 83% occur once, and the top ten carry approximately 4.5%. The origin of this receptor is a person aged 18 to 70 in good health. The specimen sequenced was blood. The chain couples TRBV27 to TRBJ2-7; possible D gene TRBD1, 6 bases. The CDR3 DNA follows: TGTGCCAGCATGCAAACAGGGTTCTCCTACGAGCAGTACTTC. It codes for CASMQTGFSYEQYF.